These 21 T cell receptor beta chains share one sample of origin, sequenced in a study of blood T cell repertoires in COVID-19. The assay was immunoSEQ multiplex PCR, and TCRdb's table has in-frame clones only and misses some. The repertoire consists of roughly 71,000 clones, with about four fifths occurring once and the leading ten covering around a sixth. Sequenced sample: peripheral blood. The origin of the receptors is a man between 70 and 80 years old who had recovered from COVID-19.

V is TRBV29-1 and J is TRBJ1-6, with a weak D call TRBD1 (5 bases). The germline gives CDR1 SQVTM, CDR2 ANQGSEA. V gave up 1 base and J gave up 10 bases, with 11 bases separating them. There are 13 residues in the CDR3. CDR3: CSVEAGLGSPLHF. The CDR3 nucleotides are TGCAGCGTTGAAGCAGGGCTGGGATCACCCCTCCACTTT.

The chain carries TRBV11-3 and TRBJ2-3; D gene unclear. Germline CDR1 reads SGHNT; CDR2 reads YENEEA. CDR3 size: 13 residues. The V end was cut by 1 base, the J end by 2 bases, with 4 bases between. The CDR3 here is CASSLGPTDTQYF. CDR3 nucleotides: TGTGCCAGCAGCTTAGGGCCCACAGATACGCAGTATTTT.

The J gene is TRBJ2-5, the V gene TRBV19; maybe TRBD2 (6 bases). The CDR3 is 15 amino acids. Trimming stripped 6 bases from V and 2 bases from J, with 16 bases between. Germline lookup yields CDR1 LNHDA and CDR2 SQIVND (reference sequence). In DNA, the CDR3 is TGTGCCAGTAGCACGGGGACTCTACCTCAAGAGACCCAGTACTTC. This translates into CASSTGTLPQETQYF.

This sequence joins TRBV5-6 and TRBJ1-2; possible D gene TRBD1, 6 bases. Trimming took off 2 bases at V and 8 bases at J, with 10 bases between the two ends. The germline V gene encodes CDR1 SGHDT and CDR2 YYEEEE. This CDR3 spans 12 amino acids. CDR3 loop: CASSLSGDGYTF. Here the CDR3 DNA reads TGTGCCAGCAGCTTATCAGGGGACGGCTACACCTTC.

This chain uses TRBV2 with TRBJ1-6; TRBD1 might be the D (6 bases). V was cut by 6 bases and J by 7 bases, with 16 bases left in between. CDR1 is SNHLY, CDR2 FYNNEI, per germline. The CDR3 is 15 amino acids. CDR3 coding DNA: TGTGCCAGCAGGATCGACAGGATTAAGAATTCACCCCTCCACTTT. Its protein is CASRIDRIKNSPLHF.

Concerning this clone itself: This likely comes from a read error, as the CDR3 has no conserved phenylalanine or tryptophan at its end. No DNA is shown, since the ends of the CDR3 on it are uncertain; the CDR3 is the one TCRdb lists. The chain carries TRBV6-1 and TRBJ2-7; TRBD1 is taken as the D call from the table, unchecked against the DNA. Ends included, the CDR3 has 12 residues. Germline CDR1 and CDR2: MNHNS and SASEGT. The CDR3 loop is CASSEPGQGAVL.

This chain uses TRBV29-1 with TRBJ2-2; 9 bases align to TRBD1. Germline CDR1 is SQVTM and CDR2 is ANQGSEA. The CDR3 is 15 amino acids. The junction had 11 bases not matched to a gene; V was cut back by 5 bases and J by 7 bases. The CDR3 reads CSVQSTGGAGGELFF. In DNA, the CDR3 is TGCAGCGTTCAAAGTACAGGGGGCGCGGGCGGGGAGCTGTTTTTT.

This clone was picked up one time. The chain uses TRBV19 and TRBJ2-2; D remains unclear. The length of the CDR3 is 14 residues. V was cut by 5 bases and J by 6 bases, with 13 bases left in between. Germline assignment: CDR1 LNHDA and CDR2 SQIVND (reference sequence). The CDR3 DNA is TGTGCCAGTAGTCCTAGGCTGATCTCCGGGGAGCTGTTTTTT. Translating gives CASSPRLISGELFF.

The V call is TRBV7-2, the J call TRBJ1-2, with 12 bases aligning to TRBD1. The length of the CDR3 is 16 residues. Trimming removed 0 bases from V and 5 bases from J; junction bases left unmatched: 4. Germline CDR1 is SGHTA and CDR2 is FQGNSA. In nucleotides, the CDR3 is TGTGCCAGCAGCTTAGCACCGGGACAGGGGGCTTATGGCTACACCTTC. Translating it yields CASSLAPGQGAYGYTF. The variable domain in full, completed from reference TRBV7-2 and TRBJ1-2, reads GAGVSQSPSNKVTEKGKDVELRCDPISGHTALYWYRQSLGQGLEFLIYFQGNSAPDKSGLPSDRFSAERTGGSVSTLTIQRTQQEDSAVYLCASSLAPGQGAYGYTFGSGTRLTVV.

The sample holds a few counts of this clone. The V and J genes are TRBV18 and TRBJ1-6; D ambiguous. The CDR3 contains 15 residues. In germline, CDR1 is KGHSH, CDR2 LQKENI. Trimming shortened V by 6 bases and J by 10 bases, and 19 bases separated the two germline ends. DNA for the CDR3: TGTGCCAGCTCTTTAACCCCGGCCGAGGAGTCACCCCTCCACTTT. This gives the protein CASSLTPAEESPLHF.

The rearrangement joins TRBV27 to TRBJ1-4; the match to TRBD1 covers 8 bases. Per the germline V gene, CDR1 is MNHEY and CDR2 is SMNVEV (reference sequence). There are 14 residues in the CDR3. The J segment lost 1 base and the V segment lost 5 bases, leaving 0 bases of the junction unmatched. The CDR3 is CASSDRGTNEKLFF. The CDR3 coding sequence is TGTGCCAGCAGTGACAGGGGAACTAATGAAAAACTGTTTTTT.

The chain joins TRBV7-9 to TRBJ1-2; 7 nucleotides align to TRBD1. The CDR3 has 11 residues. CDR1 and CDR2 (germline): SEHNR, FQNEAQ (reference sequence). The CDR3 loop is CAVGGSYGYTF. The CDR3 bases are TGTGCGGTAGGGGGCAGCTATGGCTACACCTTC.

This CDR3 reads CASSHRDRGLGEQFF. Here the CDR3 DNA reads TGTGCCAGTAGTCACCGGGACAGGGGGCTTGGTGAGCAGTTCTTC. The V call is TRBV19, the J call TRBJ2-1, with 12 bases identical to TRBD1. The CDR3 is 15 amino acids. V trimming: 5 bases; J trimming: 9 bases; junction bases outside the gene matches: 8. Germline V gene sequence: CDR1 LNHDA, CDR2 SQIVND (reference sequence).

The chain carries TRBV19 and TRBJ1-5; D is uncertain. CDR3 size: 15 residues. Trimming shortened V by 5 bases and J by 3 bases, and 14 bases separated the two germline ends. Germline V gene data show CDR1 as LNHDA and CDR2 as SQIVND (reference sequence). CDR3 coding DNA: TGTGCCAGTAGTGAGAGGGAAAGTGACAATCAGCCCCAGCATTTT. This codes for CASSERESDNQPQHF.

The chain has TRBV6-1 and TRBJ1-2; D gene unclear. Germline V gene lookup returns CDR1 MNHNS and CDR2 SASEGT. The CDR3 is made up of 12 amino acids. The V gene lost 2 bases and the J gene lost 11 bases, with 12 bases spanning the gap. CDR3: CASSENVGSYTF. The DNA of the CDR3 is TGTGCCAGCAGTGAAAATGTGGGCTCGTACACCTTC.

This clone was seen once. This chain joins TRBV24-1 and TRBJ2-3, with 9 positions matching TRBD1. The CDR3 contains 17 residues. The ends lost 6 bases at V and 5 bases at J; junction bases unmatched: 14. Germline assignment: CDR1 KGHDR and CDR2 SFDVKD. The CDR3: CATSPQSGTGMRDTQYF. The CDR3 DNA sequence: TGTGCCACCAGTCCGCAATCTGGGACAGGGATGAGAGATACGCAGTATTTT.

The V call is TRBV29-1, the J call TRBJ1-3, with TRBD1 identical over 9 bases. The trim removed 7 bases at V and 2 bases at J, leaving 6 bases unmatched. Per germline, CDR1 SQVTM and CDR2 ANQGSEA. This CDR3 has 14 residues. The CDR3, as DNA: TGCAGCGCTGCGACAGGGGGTGCTGGAAACACCATATATTTT. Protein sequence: CSAATGGAGNTIYF.

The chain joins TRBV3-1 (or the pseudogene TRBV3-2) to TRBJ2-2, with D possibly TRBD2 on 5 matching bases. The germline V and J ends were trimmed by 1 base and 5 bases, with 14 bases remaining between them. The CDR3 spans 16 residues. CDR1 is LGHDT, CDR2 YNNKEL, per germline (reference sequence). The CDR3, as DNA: TGTGCCAGCAGCCAAGTTGGGTTTCCGGGGACCGGGGAGCTGTTTTTT. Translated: CASSQVGFPGTGELFF.

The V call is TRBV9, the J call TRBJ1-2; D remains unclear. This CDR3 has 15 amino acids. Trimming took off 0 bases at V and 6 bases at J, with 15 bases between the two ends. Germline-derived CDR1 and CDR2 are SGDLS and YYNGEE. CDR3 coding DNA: TGTGCCAGCAGCGTAGTACCCGTCGGGGTTAATGGCTACACCTTC. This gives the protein CASSVVPVGVNGYTF.

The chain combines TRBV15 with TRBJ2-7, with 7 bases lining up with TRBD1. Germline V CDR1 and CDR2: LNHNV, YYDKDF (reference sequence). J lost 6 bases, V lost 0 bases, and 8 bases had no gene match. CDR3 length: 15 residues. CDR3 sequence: CATSRDNRGLGEQYF. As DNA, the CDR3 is TGTGCCACCAGCAGAGATAACAGGGGTTTAGGCGAGCAGTACTTC. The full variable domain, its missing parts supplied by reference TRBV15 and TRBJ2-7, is DAMVIQNPRYQVTQFGKPVTLSCSQTLNHNVMYWYQQKSSQAPKLLFHYYDKDFNNEADTPDNFQSRRPNTSFCFLDIRSPGLGDTAMYLCATSRDNRGLGEQYFGPGTRLTVT.

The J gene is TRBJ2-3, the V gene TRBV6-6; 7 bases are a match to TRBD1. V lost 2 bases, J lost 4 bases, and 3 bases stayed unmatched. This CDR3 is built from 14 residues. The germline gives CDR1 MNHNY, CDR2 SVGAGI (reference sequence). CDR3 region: CASSYGTGADTQYF. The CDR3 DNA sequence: TGTGCCAGCAGTTACGGAACAGGGGCAGATACGCAGTATTTT.